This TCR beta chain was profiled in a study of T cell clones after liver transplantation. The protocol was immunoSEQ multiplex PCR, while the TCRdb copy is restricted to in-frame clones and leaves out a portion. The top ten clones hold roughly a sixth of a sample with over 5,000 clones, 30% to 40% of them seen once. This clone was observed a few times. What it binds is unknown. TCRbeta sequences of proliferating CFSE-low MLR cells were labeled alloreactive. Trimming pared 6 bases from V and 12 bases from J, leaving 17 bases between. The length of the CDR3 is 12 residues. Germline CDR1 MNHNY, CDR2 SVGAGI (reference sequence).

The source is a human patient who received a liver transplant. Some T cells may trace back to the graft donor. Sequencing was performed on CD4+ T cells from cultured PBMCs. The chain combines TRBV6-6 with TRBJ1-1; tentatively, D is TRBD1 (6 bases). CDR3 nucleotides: TGTGCCAGCAGCCTAAAACAGGGCCGACCTTTCTTT. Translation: CASSLKQGRPFF.